This TCR beta chain was captured by sequencing in a study of blood T cell repertoires in COVID-19. Study in general: T cells, B-cell-depleted T cells, or PBMCs provided the cDNA or gDNA that served as material.

The V and J ends lost 9 bases and 2 bases respectively, with 14 bases between them. The CDR3 covers 13 residues. Germline V gives CDR1 MNHEY, CDR2 SVGAGI. This clone was counted at least ten times. While infection was still active, Seattle patients were enrolled and then followed longitudinally. Assay used: immunoSEQ multiplex PCR; TCRdb lists only in-frame clones, some missing. The top ten clones hold 6.3% of a sample with approximately 89,000 clones, nearly 80% of them seen once. This sequence joins TRBV6-5 and TRBJ2-7, with a tentative D call TRBD1 (5 bases). What was sequenced was peripheral blood. The TCR comes from a man between 65 and 80 years old with COVID-19, enrolled during active disease. The CDR3 nucleotides are TGTGCCAGAGACAGAAGAGAGGCCTACGAGCAGTACTTC. Its protein product is CARDRREAYEQYF.